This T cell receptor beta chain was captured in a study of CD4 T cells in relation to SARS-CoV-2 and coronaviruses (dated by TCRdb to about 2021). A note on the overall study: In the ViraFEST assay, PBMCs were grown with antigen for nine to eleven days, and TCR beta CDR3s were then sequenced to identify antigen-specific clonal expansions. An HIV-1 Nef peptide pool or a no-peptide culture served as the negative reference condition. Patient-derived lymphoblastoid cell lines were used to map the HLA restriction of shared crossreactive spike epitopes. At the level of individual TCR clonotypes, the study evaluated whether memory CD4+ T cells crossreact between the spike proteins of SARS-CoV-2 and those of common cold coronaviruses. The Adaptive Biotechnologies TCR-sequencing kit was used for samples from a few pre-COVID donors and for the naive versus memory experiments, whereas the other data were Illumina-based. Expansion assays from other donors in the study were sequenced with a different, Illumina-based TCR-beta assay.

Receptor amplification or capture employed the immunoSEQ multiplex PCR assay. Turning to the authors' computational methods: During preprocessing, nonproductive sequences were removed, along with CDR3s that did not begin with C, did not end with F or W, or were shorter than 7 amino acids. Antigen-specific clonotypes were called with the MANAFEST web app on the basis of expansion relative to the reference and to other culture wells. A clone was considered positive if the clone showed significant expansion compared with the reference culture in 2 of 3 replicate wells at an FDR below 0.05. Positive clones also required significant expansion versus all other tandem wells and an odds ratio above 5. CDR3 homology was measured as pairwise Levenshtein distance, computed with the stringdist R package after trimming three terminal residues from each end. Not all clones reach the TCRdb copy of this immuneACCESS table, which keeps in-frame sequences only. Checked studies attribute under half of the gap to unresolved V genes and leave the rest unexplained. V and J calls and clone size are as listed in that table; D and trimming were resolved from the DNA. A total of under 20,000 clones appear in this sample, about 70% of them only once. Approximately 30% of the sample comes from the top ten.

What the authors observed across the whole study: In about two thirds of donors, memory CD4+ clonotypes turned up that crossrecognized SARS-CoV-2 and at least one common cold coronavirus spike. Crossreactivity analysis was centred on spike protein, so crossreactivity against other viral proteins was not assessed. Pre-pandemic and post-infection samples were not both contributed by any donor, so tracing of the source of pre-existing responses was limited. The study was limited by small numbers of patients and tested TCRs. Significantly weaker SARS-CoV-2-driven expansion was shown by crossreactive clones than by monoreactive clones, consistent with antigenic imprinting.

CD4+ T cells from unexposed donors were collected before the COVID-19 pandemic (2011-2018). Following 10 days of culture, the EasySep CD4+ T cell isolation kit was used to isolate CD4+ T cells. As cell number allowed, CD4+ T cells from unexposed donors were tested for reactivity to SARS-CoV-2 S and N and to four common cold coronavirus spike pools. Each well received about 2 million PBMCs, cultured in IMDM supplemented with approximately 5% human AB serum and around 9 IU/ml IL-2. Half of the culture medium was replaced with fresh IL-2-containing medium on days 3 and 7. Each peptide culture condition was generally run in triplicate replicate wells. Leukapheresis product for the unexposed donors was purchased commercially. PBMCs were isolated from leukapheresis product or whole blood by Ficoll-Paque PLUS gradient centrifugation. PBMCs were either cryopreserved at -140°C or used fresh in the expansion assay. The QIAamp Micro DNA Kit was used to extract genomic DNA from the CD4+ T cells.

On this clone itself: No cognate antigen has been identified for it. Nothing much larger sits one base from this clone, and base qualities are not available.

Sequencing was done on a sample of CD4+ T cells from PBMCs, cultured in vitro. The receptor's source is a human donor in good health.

CDR3 loop: CASSLLGGELFF. The DNA sequence is given as TGTGCCAGCAGTTTATTGGGCGGAGAACTGTTTTTT. This receptor chain uses TRBV27 and TRBJ1-4; too little of a D gene remains to name it. Counted from cysteine to phenylalanine, this CDR3 has 12 amino acids. Only CDR3 DNA remains: 36 bases, in frame from the first base. V sheds 1 base and J sheds 12 bases, leaving 9 bases between their ends. CDR1 and CDR2 were assigned from the germline V gene (reference sequence) as MNHEY and SMNVEV. Beyond the CDR3, the reference TRBV27 and TRBJ1-4 genes provide the residues; the full variable domain reads: EAQVTQNPRYLITVTGKKLTVTCSQNMNHEYMSWYRQDPGLGLRQIYYSMNVEVTDKGDVPEGYKVSRKEKRNFPLILESPSPNQTSLYFCASSLLGGELFFGSGTQLSVL.